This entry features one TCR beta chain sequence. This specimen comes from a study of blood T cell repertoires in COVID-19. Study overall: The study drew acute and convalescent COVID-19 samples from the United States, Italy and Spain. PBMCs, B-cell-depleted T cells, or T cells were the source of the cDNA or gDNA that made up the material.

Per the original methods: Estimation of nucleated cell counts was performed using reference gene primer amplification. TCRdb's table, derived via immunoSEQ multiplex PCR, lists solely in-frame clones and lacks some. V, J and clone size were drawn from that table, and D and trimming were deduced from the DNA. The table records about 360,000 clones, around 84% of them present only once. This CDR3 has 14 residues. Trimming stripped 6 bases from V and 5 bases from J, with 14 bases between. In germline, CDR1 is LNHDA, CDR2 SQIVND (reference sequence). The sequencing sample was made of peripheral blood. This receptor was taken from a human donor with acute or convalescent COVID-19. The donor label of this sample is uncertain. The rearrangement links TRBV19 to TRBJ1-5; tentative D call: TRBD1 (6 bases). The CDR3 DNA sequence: TGTGCCAGTAGGGGCCCAGGGGTCGATCAGCCCCAGCATTTT. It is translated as CASRGPGVDQPQHF.